Listed here are 21 T cell receptor beta chains from one sample, sequenced in a study of cytomegalovirus exposure and HLA in healthy donors. With 60 Vbeta and 13 Jbeta primers, the PCR was carried out. The table came from immunoSEQ multiplex PCR; TCRdb's copy has only in-frame clones and leaves some out. This table has 150,000 to 200,000 clones, less than 90% appearing once. The sequencing input was PBMCs. Receptors originate from a woman aged 18 to 35 in good health and CMV-seronegative.

This rearrangement joins TRBV7-6 to TRBJ2-7, with 10 bases aligning to TRBD2. This CDR3 has 15 amino acids. Germline lookup yields CDR1 SGHVS and CDR2 FNYEAQ. V trimming: 3 bases; J trimming: 8 bases; junction bases outside the gene matches: 10. CDR3 in amino acids: CASSFSASGSDQQYF. CDR3 sequence (DNA): TGTGCCAGCAGCTTTAGTGCTAGCGGGAGTGATCAGCAGTACTTC.

The genes are TRBV7-9 and TRBJ2-2; 11 bases match TRBD2. Germline CDR1 SEHNR, CDR2 FQNEAQ (reference sequence). The ends lost 5 bases at V and 1 base at J; junction bases unmatched: 9. The CDR3 totals 18 residues. For the CDR3, the DNA is TGTGCCAGCAGCGGCCTCGGGACTAGCGGCCGGAACACCGGGGAGCTGTTTTTT. Translated, it gives CASSGLGTSGRNTGELFF.

On this clone: One end of the junction does not line up with germline, which may come from a read error. This chain links TRBV7-6 with TRBJ1-1; D is ambiguous. CDR1 SGHVS and CDR2 FNYEAQ come from the germline V gene. This CDR3 is 15 amino acids long. The CDR3 DNA sequence: TGTGCCGGCAGCTTAGCAGGAGGGATGAACACTGAAGCTTTCTTT. It codes for CAGSLAGGMNTEAFF.

The chain is built from TRBV7-9 and TRBJ1-2; D unresolved. The length of the CDR3 is 11 residues. Trimming shortened V by 4 bases and J by 5 bases, and 5 bases separated the two germline ends. From germline, CDR1 is SEHNR and CDR2 FQNEAQ (reference sequence). The CDR3: CASSSLYGYTF. In nucleotides, the CDR3 is TGTGCCAGCAGCTCCCTTTATGGCTACACCTTC. Complete variable domain (other parts from reference TRBV7-9 and TRBJ1-2): DTGVSQNPRHKITKRGQNVTFRCDPISEHNRLYWYRQTLGQGPEFLTYFQNEAQLEKSRLLSDRFSAERPKGSFSTLEIQRTEQGDSAMYLCASSSLYGYTFGSGTRLTVV.

This chain connects TRBV11-3 to TRBJ2-3, with D possibly TRBD2 on 5 matching bases. V was shortened by 3 bases and J by 0 bases, with 7 bases between the two germline ends. Germline CDR1 SGHNT, CDR2 YENEEA. The CDR3 loop spans 14 amino acids. The CDR3 DNA reads as TGTGCCAGCAGCTTCCGGGAAAGCACAGATACGCAGTATTTT. As protein: CASSFRESTDTQYF.

The chain has TRBV19 and TRBJ1-6; maybe TRBD1 (5 bases). Trimming took 5 bases from V and 7 from J, leaving 18 bases between them. Per germline, CDR1 LNHDA and CDR2 SQIVND (reference sequence). The CDR3 loop spans 16 amino acids. The CDR3 DNA sequence: TGTGCCAGTAGTTGGGGACTTGAAAGGGAAAATTCACCCCTCCACTTT. It yields the protein CASSWGLERENSPLHF.

CDR3 loop: CASSSSFSYNEQFF. Written as DNA, the CDR3 is TGTGCCAGCAGCTCTAGTTTCTCCTACAATGAGCAGTTCTTC. The chain links TRBV7-9 to TRBJ2-1; D is ambiguous. The CDR3 loop spans 14 amino acids. Germline values: CDR1 SEHNR, CDR2 FQNEAQ (reference sequence). Between the trimmed V and J ends, which lost 4 bases and 0 bases, there was a span of 7 bases.

This chain joins TRBV7-8 and TRBJ2-2; 8 bases are a match to TRBD2. J was trimmed by 3 bases and V by 4 bases; bases with no gene match: 7. Looked up from germline, CDR1 is SGHVS and CDR2 is FQNEAQ. The CDR3 length is 16 residues. The CDR3 DNA follows: TGTGCCAGCAGCTCTTCGGGGGGGCTTGACACCGGGGAGCTGTTTTTT. The encoded protein is CASSSSGGLDTGELFF.

The chain recombines TRBV19 with TRBJ2-7; weak D call: TRBD1 (5 bases). The V gene's germline CDR1 is LNHDA and CDR2 SQIVND (reference sequence). Trimming left V 4 bases short and J 3 bases short, with 13 bases between. The CDR3 covers 14 residues. The CDR3 loop reads CASSTAGPSYEQYF. The CDR3 region has the DNA TGTGCCAGTAGTACGGCAGGGCCGAGCTACGAGCAGTACTTC.

The chain links TRBV27 to TRBJ1-5; D ambiguous. In germline, CDR1 is MNHEY, CDR2 SMNVEV (reference sequence). The CDR3 consists of 15 residues. V gave up 1 base and J gave up 0 bases, with 7 bases separating them. The DNA of the CDR3 is TGTGCCAGCAGTTTATACGGGTATAGCAATCAGCCCCAGCATTTT. Amino acids: CASSLYGYSNQPQHF.

Written as DNA, the CDR3 is TGTGCCAGCAGCGTAGGTCTAGCGCGCAACATTCAGTACTTC. Translated: CASSVGLARNIQYF. This chain uses TRBV9 with TRBJ2-4; the D gene is possibly TRBD2 (6 bases). V was shortened by 0 bases and J by 7 bases, with 11 bases between the two germline ends. CDR3 length: 14 residues. Germline assignment: CDR1 SGDLS and CDR2 YYNGEE. The complete variable domain, with remaining parts taken from reference TRBV9 and TRBJ2-4, reads DSGVTQTPKHLITATGQRVTLRCSPRSGDLSVYWYQQSLDQGLQFLIQYYNGEERAKGNILERFSAQQFPDLHSELNLSSLELGDSALYFCASSVGLARNIQYFGAGTRLSVL.

V and J are TRBV2 and TRBJ2-2; D uncertain. V gave up 0 bases and J gave up 1 base, with 6 bases separating them. The CDR3 sequence is 15 residues long. The germline V gene has CDR1 SNHLY and CDR2 FYNNEI. The CDR3 region is CASSEASQNTGELFF. DNA for the CDR3: TGTGCCAGCAGTGAAGCTAGCCAGAACACCGGGGAGCTGTTTTTT. Looking up the rest from reference TRBV2 and TRBJ2-2 gives the full variable domain: EPEVTQTPSHQVTQMGQEVILRCVPISNHLYFYWYRQILGQKVEFLVSFYNNEISEKSEIFDDQFSVERPDGSNFTLKIRSTKLEDSAMYFCASSEASQNTGELFFGEGSRLTVL.

This chain links TRBV5-1 with TRBJ2-2; 15 nucleotides align to TRBD2. With 4 bases clipped from V and 7 bases from J, the junction kept 11 bases outside the gene matches. The CDR3 contains 18 residues. Looked up from germline, CDR1 is SGHRS and CDR2 is YFSETQ. CDR3 protein: CASSVGLAGGPSIGELFF. The DNA of the CDR3 is TGCGCCAGCAGCGTCGGACTAGCGGGAGGGCCATCGATCGGGGAGCTGTTTTTT.

This clone turned up a few times. The genes are TRBV6-5 and TRBJ1-2; D gene ambiguous. V lost 4 bases, J lost 5 bases, and 8 bases lay in between. This CDR3 has 12 residues. Germline V gene lookup returns CDR1 MNHEY and CDR2 SVGAGI. The CDR3: CASSFDGYGYTF. The DNA for the CDR3 is TGTGCCAGCAGTTTTGACGGGTATGGCTACACCTTC.

V gene TRBV28 combines with J gene TRBJ1-1; 9 bases agree with TRBD1. In germline, CDR1 is MDHEN, CDR2 SYDVKM. CDR3 length: 12 amino acids. Trimming removed 6 bases from V and 10 bases from J; junction bases left unmatched: 6. Here the CDR3 DNA reads TGTGCCAGCAGCTGGACAGGGGTTGGAGCTTTCTTT. Translated: CASSWTGVGAFF.

The count of this clone is one. In DNA, the CDR3 is TGCGCCAGCAGCGCGGGGGCCACAGATACGCAGTATTTT. The encoded protein is CASSAGATDTQYF. This chain links TRBV5-1 with TRBJ2-3; D is perhaps TRBD2 (7 bases). Germline CDR1 is SGHRS and CDR2 is YFSETQ. Trimming stripped 4 bases from V and 2 bases from J, with 8 bases between. The CDR3 loop spans 13 amino acids.

The table lists this clone with a count of one. This chain connects TRBV15 to TRBJ2-7; tentatively, D is TRBD2 (5 bases). V dropped 0 bases and J dropped 4 bases, with 13 bases sitting between them. This CDR3 is 15 amino acids long. CDR1 LNHNV and CDR2 YYDKDF come from the germline V gene (reference sequence). The CDR3 loop is CATSRDREGRYEQYF. CDR3 nucleotide sequence: TGTGCCACCAGCAGAGATAGAGAGGGTCGGTACGAGCAGTACTTC.

The chain joins TRBV4-1 to TRBJ1-1; D is possibly TRBD1 (5 bases). Trimming left V 1 base short and J 2 bases short, with 14 bases between. The CDR3 contains 16 residues. CDR1 is MGHRA, CDR2 YSYEKL, per germline. The chain's CDR3 is CASSQGPSGLNTEAFF. CDR3 DNA: TGCGCCAGCAGCCAAGGGCCGTCGGGACTTAACACTGAAGCTTTCTTT.

For the CDR3, the DNA is TGTGCCAGCAGCGTAGCTGGGGGGGCAGCCATGGGAGAGACCCAGTACTTC. Translation gives CASSVAGGAAMGETQYF. V and J are TRBV9 and TRBJ2-5; weak D call: TRBD2 (7 bases). Between the trimmed V and J ends, which lost 0 bases and 4 bases, there was a span of 19 bases. Germline V gene data show CDR1 as SGDLS and CDR2 as YYNGEE. The CDR3 contains 17 residues.

V and J are TRBV29-1 and TRBJ2-5; 7 positions match TRBD1. V was clipped by 7 bases and J by 5 bases; unmatched bases: 13. The CDR3 spans 14 residues. Germline CDR1 SQVTM, CDR2 ANQGSEA. CDR3 in DNA: TGCAGCGCCCTGACAGGGAAGGCGTACGAGACCCAGTACTTC. Translated: CSALTGKAYETQYF.

J is TRBJ2-7 and V is TRBV11-2, with TRBD2 matching over 14 bases. This CDR3 spans 19 amino acids. V shed 0 bases and J 3 bases; nucleotides not matched to a gene: 10. Germline assignment: CDR1 SGHAT and CDR2 FQNNGV. The DNA for the CDR3 is TGTGCCAGCAGCTTAGATCAAAGACTAGCGGGAGGGCCTATCTACGAGCAGTACTTC. As protein: CASSLDQRLAGGPIYEQYF.